This is a list of T cell receptor beta chains from one sample in a study of blood T cell repertoires in COVID-19. Produced via immunoSEQ multiplex PCR; TCRdb's table is partial and in-frame only. The sample gives 130,000 to 150,000 clones, more than 75% of which show up once; approximately 35% is in the top ten. Input material: peripheral blood. Source of these receptors: a man aged 50 to 59 who had recovered from COVID-19. CDR3s include the opening cysteine and the closing phenylalanine or tryptophan. A D gene is named only where the DNA matches it firmly. The size field is filled for only some rows; it gives once, few, many or a size class.

d_gene	j_gene	abundance	v_gene	CDR3aa	CDR3nt
TRBD1	TRBJ1-3	-	TRBV5-1	CASSLGTRQGGTIYF	TGCGCCAGCAGCTTGGGAACAAGACAGGGGGGGACCATATATTTT
TRBD1	TRBJ2-7	-	TRBV6-5	CASSYHGQGAFFEQYF	TGTGCCAGCAGTTACCACGGACAGGGGGCGTTTTTCGAGCAGTACTTC
-	TRBJ1-6	-	TRBV6-2/TRBV6-3	CASSYSPRNNSPLHF	TGTGCCAGCAGTTACTCACCCAGGAATAATTCACCCCTCCACTTT
-	TRBJ1-1	-	TRBV5-1	CASRPSTREEAFF	TGCGCCAGCAGACCATCCACGAGGGAAGAAGCTTTCTTT
TRBD2	TRBJ2-3	few	TRBV29-1	CSVEVFGGGGTSTDTQYF	TGCAGCGTTGAGGTTTTCGGCGGGGGAGGAACTAGCACAGATACGCAGTATTTT
TRBD1	TRBJ2-7	-	TRBV12-3/TRBV12-4	CASGTGFEQYF	TGTGCCAGCGGGACAGGGTTCGAGCAGTACTTC
TRBD1	TRBJ1-3	once	TRBV27	CASRSGQGSGNTIYF	TGTGCTTCAAGGTCGGGACAGGGCTCTGGAAACACCATATATTTT
-	TRBJ2-7	-	TRBV11-2	CASRPTGSYEQYF	TGTGCCAGCAGACCTACAGGGTCCTACGAGCAGTACTTC
TRBD2	TRBJ2-5	-	TRBV4-3	CASSQGVGLAGGQETQYF	TGCGCCAGCAGCCAAGGGGTCGGACTAGCGGGGGGCCAAGAGACCCAGTACTTC
-	TRBJ2-6	-	TRBV12-2	CASRPGTGVPGANVLTF	TGTGCAAGTCGCCCCGGGACAGGGGTCCCTGGGGCCAACGTCCTGACTTTC
-	TRBJ1-3	-	TRBV7-2	CASSLAWGGSGNTIYF	TGTGCCAGCAGCTTAGCTTGGGGGGGCTCTGGAAACACCATATATTTT
TRBD2	TRBJ2-2	-	TRBV11-3	CASSPPAGEWTGELFF	TGTGCCAGCAGCCCCCCCGCGGGGGAGTGGACCGGGGAGCTGTTTTTT
-	TRBJ2-5	-	TRBV27	CASSLGRFWETQYF	TGTGCCAGCAGTTTAGGGAGGTTTTGGGAGACCCAGTACTTC
TRBD1	TRBJ1-2	once	TRBV5-6	CASSLETGAGYGYTF	TGTGCCAGCAGCTTGGAGACAGGGGCCGGCTATGGCTACACCTTC
TRBD1	TRBJ2-1	-	TRBV6-5	CASSFTGTGGYNEQFF	TGTGCCAGCAGTTTCACCGGGACAGGGGGCTACAATGAGCAGTTCTTC
TRBD1	TRBJ2-7	-	TRBV12-5	CASGRTGAYEQYF	TGTGCTAGTGGGCGGACAGGGGCCTACGAGCAGTACTTC
-	TRBJ2-7	-	TRBV6-5	CASSRRQGERYEQYF	TGTGCCAGCAGCCGACGACAAGGCGAACGCTACGAGCAGTACTTC
-	TRBJ2-7	-	TRBV18	CASAIGQEVHEQYF	TGTGCCAGCGCAATTGGTCAGGAGGTCCACGAGCAGTACTTC
-	TRBJ1-6	-	TRBV3-1/TRBV3-2	CASSLRQKNSPLHF	TGTGCCAGCAGCCTTCGACAGAAAAATTCACCCCTCCACTTT
TRBD1	TRBJ2-7	once	TRBV19	CASSGTGGSYEQYF	TGTGCCAGTAGTGGGACAGGGGGCTCCTACGAGCAGTACTTC
TRBD1	TRBJ1-1	-	TRBV12-3/TRBV12-4	CASSLDRVYAFF	TGTGCCAGCAGTCTCGACAGGGTTTACGCTTTCTTT
-	TRBJ2-7	-	TRBV7-2	CASSLAHSSYEQYF	TGTGCCAGCAGCTTAGCACACAGCTCCTACGAGCAGTACTTC
TRBD2	TRBJ2-2	-	TRBV6-5	CASLLVAGGTGELFF	TGTGCCAGCCTGCTGGTGGCCGGGGGGACCGGGGAGCTGTTTTTT
TRBD2	TRBJ2-7	once	TRBV18	CASSPGLARNEQYF	TGTGCCAGCTCACCTGGACTAGCTAGGAACGAGCAGTACTTC
TRBD1	TRBJ1-2	-	TRBV4-3	CASSQATGGNNYGYTF	TGCGCCAGCAGCCAAGCCACAGGGGGCAATAACTATGGCTACACCTTC
TRBD2	TRBJ2-1	once	TRBV7-9	CASSSLSGGTNEQFF	TGTGCCAGCAGCTCCCTTAGCGGGGGCACCAATGAGCAGTTCTTC
-	TRBJ1-1	once	TRBV5-1	CASSLVWVGSLNTEAFF	TGCGCCAGCAGCTTGGTATGGGTCGGGAGCCTGAACACTGAAGCTTTCTTT
TRBD1	TRBJ2-7	-	TRBV19	CASSRDSTYEQYF	TGTGCCAGTAGTAGGGACAGTACCTACGAGCAGTACTTC
-	TRBJ1-5	few	TRBV27	CASSGGNNQPQHF	TGTGCCAGCAGCGGGGGGAACAATCAGCCCCAGCATTTT
TRBD1	TRBJ2-7	-	TRBV18	CASSNDRGISYEQYF	TGTGCCAGCTCAAACGACAGGGGGATCTCCTACGAGCAGTACTTC
TRBD1	TRBJ2-4	-	TRBV6-5	CASRRQGSKNIQYF	TGTGCCAGCAGGCGACAGGGATCTAAAAACATTCAGTACTTC
-	TRBJ2-1	-	TRBV30	CAWSGGQREQFF	TGTGCCTGGAGTGGGGGGCAGCGTGAGCAGTTCTTC
TRBD1	TRBJ2-4	-	TRBV7-2	CASSSRQGGKNIQYF	TGTGCCAGCAGCTCCAGACAGGGGGGCAAAAACATTCAGTACTTC
TRBD1	TRBJ2-1	-	TRBV6-5	CASRQDRVSYNEQFF	TGTGCCAGCAGACAAGACAGGGTTTCCTACAATGAGCAGTTCTTC
-	TRBJ2-5	-	TRBV19	CASSIGVSQETQYF	TGTGCCAGTAGTATCGGGGTTAGCCAAGAGACCCAGTACTTC
-	TRBJ1-4	-	TRBV4-3	CASSQELGGNEKLFF	TGCGCCAGCAGCCAAGAGCTAGGGGGAAATGAAAAACTGTTTTTT
-	TRBJ1-6	-	TRBV9	CASSVREESPLHF	TGTGCCAGCAGCGTCCGTGAGGAGTCACCCCTCCACTTT
-	TRBJ2-1	-	TRBV6-5	CASSYSAGLSNEQFF	TGTGCCAGCAGTTACTCGGCAGGGCTAAGCAATGAGCAGTTCTTC
-	TRBJ2-2	-	TRBV5-1	CASSLARSGPNTGELFF	TGCGCCAGCAGCTTGGCGAGGTCAGGGCCTAACACCGGGGAGCTGTTTTTT
-	TRBJ2-1	-	TRBV29-1	CSVLLAYNEQFF	TGCAGCGTACTACTAGCATACAATGAGCAGTTCTTC
-	TRBJ2-7	-	TRBV5-4	CASSLVQSVEQYF	TGTGCCAGCAGCTTGGTTCAGTCTGTCGAGCAGTACTTC
-	TRBJ2-2	-	TRBV5-4	CASSLQSNTGELFF	TGTGCCAGCAGCTTACAGTCGAACACCGGGGAGCTGTTTTTT